The clone carrying this T cell receptor (beta chain) was detected only a few times. TCR beta CDR3 region amplification was performed from RNA transcripts. In the first-round RT-PCR of the TCR CDR3, the HTBI primer set was used. Via MiXCR, TCRdb re-called the multiplex PCR reads, giving one row per CDR3 protein. The table has 300,000 to 450,000 distinct CDR3 sequences, roughly 13% seen once. The data originate from a study of T cells in Graves' hyperthyroidism and ophthalmopathy. Germline loops: CDR1 WNHNN, CDR2 SYGVQD (reference sequence). This CDR3 has 14 residues. V was cut by 1 base and J by 2 bases, with 5 bases left in between.

This clonotype was sampled from a woman aged 18-30 years with Graves' hyperthyroidism. Sequenced sample: blood. The V gene is TRBV10-1, the J gene TRBJ2-2; no firm D call. The chain's CDR3 is CASSELVNTGELFF. The CDR3 coding sequence is TGCGCCAGCAGTGAGTTGGTAAACACCGGGGAGCTGTTTTTT.